These 9 T cell receptor beta chains came from one sample sequenced in a study of neurological immune-mediated disorders. TCRdb recomputed calls from the 5' RACE reads with MiXCR, one row per CDR3 protein. Here the sample spans 40,000 to 55,000 distinct CDR3 sequences, about 9.3% being singletons. The sequenced sample consisted of PBMCs. The receptors come from a middle-aged woman with HTLV-1-associated myelopathy (HAM/TSP).

In this sample, this clonotype turned up many times. The V call is TRBV4-3, the J call TRBJ1-3; D is uncertain. The germline V gene has CDR1 LGHNA and CDR2 YSLEER. Trimming removed 3 bases at V and 0 bases at J, with 6 bases between. CDR3 length: 14 residues. In nucleotides, the CDR3 is TGCGCCAGCAGCCACATGAGCTCTGGAAACACCATATATTTT. This encodes CASSHMSSGNTIYF.

This clonotype was seen repeatedly, ten times or more. This CDR3 reads CASSYSGQFTGELFF. The DNA for the CDR3 is TGCGCCAGCAGCTATTCTGGACAGTTCACCGGGGAGCTGTTTTTT. The rearrangement links TRBV5-1 to TRBJ2-2; D is perhaps TRBD1 (6 bases). There are 15 residues in the CDR3. The germline gives CDR1 SGHRS, CDR2 YFSETQ. The V end lost 3 bases, the J end lost 4 bases, and 13 bases lay between the germline ends.

This clonotype occurred many times. The rearrangement links TRBV10-1 to TRBJ2-3; D call uncertain. The V and J ends lost 2 bases and 6 bases respectively, with 12 bases between them. Germline lookup yields CDR1 WNHNN and CDR2 SYGVQD (reference sequence). The CDR3 runs to 14 residues. The DNA of the CDR3 is TGCGCCAGCAGTGAGGGTATCGTAGGGGATACGCAGTATTTT. It codes for CASSEGIVGDTQYF.

This clonotype was observed at least ten times. The rearrangement joins TRBV4-2 to TRBJ2-1; TRBD2 might be the D (6 bases). Trimming pared 3 bases from V and 12 bases from J, leaving 24 bases between. The CDR3 extends over 16 amino acids. Germline CDR1 is LGHNA and CDR2 is YNFKEQ. The CDR3 DNA reads TGTGCCAGCAGCCAGGCCAAACGGGACTCCTCCCGGGGGCAGTTCTTC. It yields the protein CASSQAKRDSSRGQFF.

This clonotype was picked up many times. The rearrangement uses TRBV5-1 and TRBJ2-3; 9 nucleotides agree with TRBD1. V lost 3 bases and J lost 3; bases outside the gene matches: 8. The CDR3 sequence is 16 residues long. Looked up from germline, CDR1 is SGHRS and CDR2 is YFSETQ. The CDR3 region is CASSSTGGGGTDTQYF. Written as DNA, the CDR3 is TGCGCCAGCAGCTCGACAGGGGGAGGCGGAACAGATACGCAGTATTTT.

The sample holds many counts of this clonotype. The chain joins TRBV14 to TRBJ2-1, with D possibly TRBD2 on 5 matching bases. Germline V gene sequence: CDR1 SGHDN, CDR2 FVKESK. This CDR3 spans 17 amino acids. Trimming stripped 3 bases from V and 7 bases from J, with 22 bases between. The CDR3 loop is CASSHLSGRGSGNEQFF. The CDR3 nucleotides are TGTGCCAGCAGCCATTTGTCGGGGAGAGGCTCTGGGAATGAGCAGTTCTTC.

In its sample, this clonotype was seen many times. J is TRBJ2-7 and V is TRBV15; perhaps TRBD1 as D (6 bases). The CDR3 has 13 amino acids. Trimming stripped 1 base from V and 3 bases from J, with 7 bases between. Germline CDR1 LNHNV, CDR2 YYDKDF (reference sequence). The CDR3 sequence is CATSRGTDYEQYF. CDR3 nucleotides: TGTGCCACCAGCAGAGGGACAGACTACGAGCAGTACTTC. Filled out from reference TRBV15 and TRBJ2-7, the complete variable domain reads DAMVIQNPRYQVTQFGKPVTLSCSQTLNHNVMYWYQQKSSQAPKLLFHYYDKDFNNEADTPDNFQSRRPNTSFCFLDIRSPGLGDTAMYLCATSRGTDYEQYFGPGTRLTVT.

The chain combines TRBV4-1 with TRBJ2-7, with 8 positions matching TRBD1. The CDR3 sequence is 15 residues long. Germline lookup yields CDR1 MGHRA and CDR2 YSYEKL. J gave up 2 bases and V 4 bases, and 7 bases lay outside the gene matches. The CDR3 coding sequence is TGCGCCAGCAGCCTAGTACAGGGGGAGGCCTACGAGCAGTACTTC. It translates to CASSLVQGEAYEQYF.

This clonotype was detected ten times or more. The chain is built from TRBV12-3 or TRBV12-4 and TRBJ1-2; D might be TRBD1 (5 bases). V dropped 2 bases and J dropped 4 bases, with 17 bases sitting between them. The CDR3 sequence is 16 residues long. CDR3 sequence (DNA): TGTGCCAGCAGTTTAACTCCGGGACCGCCACCCTATGGCTACACCTTC. Its protein product is CASSLTPGPPPYGYTF.